This T cell receptor beta chain derives from a study of cytomegalovirus exposure and HLA in healthy donors. Study at large: Around 85 million unique TCR sequences came from HLA-typed donors in an early release. The study, taken as a whole, reports: TCR sequences were mostly rare, though some public TCRs occurred in many donors. In a later analysis, common viral pathogens appeared linked to several of the most significant clusters.

A remark on this clone: Its antigen is unknown.

60 Vbeta and 13 Jbeta primers were used in PCR. Sequencing used immunoSEQ multiplex PCR; TCRdb keeps in-frame clones, though not all of them. The table lists 150,000 to 200,000 clones, about 72% of them singletons, with roughly 1.6% in the top ten. This receptor was taken from a girl aged 10 to 17 in good health and CMV-seronegative. Sequencing was performed on PBMCs.

The CDR3 sequence is CASSVEGTSGHEQFF. The CDR3 DNA reads TGTGCCAGCAGCGTAGAAGGGACTAGTGGTCATGAGCAGTTCTTC. V gene TRBV9 combines with J gene TRBJ2-1; 8 bases align to TRBD2. The ends lost 0 bases at V and 8 bases at J; junction bases unmatched: 7. Per the germline V gene, CDR1 is SGDLS and CDR2 is YYNGEE. This CDR3 is built from 15 residues.